Listed below are T cell receptor beta chains from one sample, sequenced in a study of cytomegalovirus exposure and HLA in healthy donors. The data were produced by immunoSEQ multiplex PCR, yet TCRdb's version contains in-frame clones alone and is incomplete. The table has 250,000 or so clones, about 90% seen once. Sequenced sample: PBMCs. The origin of the receptors is a man aged 18-30 years in good health and CMV-seropositive. Each CDR3 is given with its conserved first and last residue. A D gene is named only where the DNA matches it firmly. For some rows the clone size is stated as once, few or many, or as a class when expanded; others skip it.

CATSRESAGDEQFF,TGTGCCACCAGCAGAGAAAGCGCGGGGGATGAGCAGTTCTTC,TRBV15,TRBD2,-,TRBJ2-1
CASSRQAGETQYF,TGCGCCAGCAGCCGACAGGCCGGGGAGACCCAGTACTTC,TRBV4-3,-,-,TRBJ2-5
CASSADRAGAEAFF,TGTGCCAGCAGTGCCGACAGGGCAGGAGCTGAAGCTTTCTTT,TRBV2,TRBD1,-,TRBJ1-1
CASRGSGAGAYEQYF,TGTGCCAGCAGAGGTAGCGGGGCCGGGGCCTACGAGCAGTACTTC,TRBV5-4,TRBD2,once,TRBJ2-7
CASSRRTDGPYEQYF,TGTGCCAGCAGCCGCCGGACAGACGGACCCTACGAGCAGTACTTC,TRBV11-1,-,-,TRBJ2-7
CASSQEADRELSNYGYTF,TGCGCCAGCAGCCAAGAAGCGGACAGGGAGCTTTCTAACTATGGCTACACCTTC,TRBV4-1,TRBD1,-,TRBJ1-2
CASSELLAGGMSSYNEQFF,TGTGCCAGCAGTGAACTCTTAGCGGGAGGGATGAGCTCCTACAATGAGCAGTTCTTC,TRBV2,TRBD2,-,TRBJ2-1
CASSTGQGNTIYF,TGTGCCAGCAGCACCGGACAGGGAAACACCATATATTTT,TRBV5-6,-,few,TRBJ1-3
CASNPGLAGVETQYF,TGTGCCAGCAACCCTGGACTAGCGGGAGTAGAGACCCAGTACTTC,TRBV2,TRBD2,once,TRBJ2-5
CASSAHSGTGYEQYF,TGTGCCAGCAGTGCTCACAGCGGGACAGGATACGAGCAGTACTTC,TRBV25-1,-,-,TRBJ2-7
CASSRTGGNYGYTF,TGCGCCAGCAGCCGGACAGGGGGCAACTATGGCTACACCTTC,TRBV10-2,TRBD1,-,TRBJ1-2
CASSMGLAAYEQYF,TGTGCCAGCAGCATGGGACTAGCGGCCTACGAGCAGTACTTC,TRBV11-2,TRBD2,once,TRBJ2-7
CASSDWAGKIGYTF,TGTGCCAGCAGTGACTGGGCGGGGAAGATTGGCTACACCTTC,TRBV6-4,-,-,TRBJ1-2
CASSPPGLYGYTF,TGTGCCAGCAGCCCGCCCGGTCTTTATGGCTACACCTTC,TRBV28,-,-,TRBJ1-2
CASSFWGTVFRTFF,TGTGCCAGCAGTTTTTGGGGGACGGTCTTTCGGACTTTCTTT,TRBV5-6,-,-,TRBJ1-1
CASRGTINYGYTF,TGTGCCAGCAGAGGGACCATTAACTATGGCTACACCTTC,TRBV6-1,-,-,TRBJ1-2
CSVEDEQGGGYEQYF,TGCAGCGTTGAAGACGAACAGGGGGGAGGCTACGAGCAGTACTTC,TRBV29-1,TRBD1,-,TRBJ2-7
CASSPAGLAKNIQYF,TGTGCCAGCAGCCCGGCTGGTTTAGCCAAAAACATTCAGTACTTC,TRBV7-2,-,-,TRBJ2-4